This passage covers 5 T cell receptor beta chains from one sample sequenced in a study of cytomegalovirus exposure and HLA in healthy donors. The PCR contained 60 Vbeta and 13 Jbeta primers. TCRdb's table, derived via immunoSEQ multiplex PCR, lists solely in-frame clones and lacks some. The repertoire has some 200,000 clones, almost 70% of them found once; the top ten carry around 2.6%. Sequencing was done on a sample of PBMCs. Receptors were obtained from a man aged 40-55 years in good health and CMV-seropositive.

This rearrangement joins TRBV5-5 to TRBJ1-5; possibly TRBD1 for D (6 bases). Trimming pared 0 bases from V and 6 bases from J, leaving 10 bases between. CDR1 SGHKS and CDR2 YYEKEE come from the germline V gene (reference sequence). The CDR3 has 14 amino acids. As DNA, the CDR3 is TGTGCCAGCAGCTTGGTTATACAGGGTCAGCCCCAGCATTTT. Encoded protein: CASSLVIQGQPQHF. The full variable domain, its missing parts supplied by reference TRBV5-5 and TRBJ1-5, is DAGVTQSPTHLIKTRGQQVTLRCSPISGHKSVSWYQQVLGQGPQFIFQYYEKEERGRGNFPDRFSARQFPNYSSELNVNALLLGDSALYLCASSLVIQGQPQHFGDGTRLSIL.

V usage is TRBV4-1 and J usage is TRBJ1-3; the D gene is possibly TRBD1 (5 bases). The CDR3 runs to 15 residues. Germline values: CDR1 MGHRA, CDR2 YSYEKL. V lost 5 bases, J lost 1 base, and 12 bases lay in between. For the CDR3, the DNA is TGCGCCAGCAGCTATTTTGGGGGGTCTGGAAACACCATATATTTT. This encodes CASSYFGGSGNTIYF.

The chain employs TRBV5-5 and TRBJ2-3, with 7 bases matching TRBD2. The V gene's germline CDR1 is SGHKS and CDR2 YYEKEE (reference sequence). The CDR3 runs 18 residues. V trimming: 0 bases; J trimming: 0 bases; junction bases outside the gene matches: 10. CDR3 residues: CASSLGGRDYSSTDTQYF. In nucleotides, the CDR3 is TGTGCCAGCAGCTTGGGGGGTCGGGACTATTCTAGCACAGATACGCAGTATTTT.

The rearrangement joins TRBV4-2 to TRBJ2-5, with 14 bases identical to TRBD2. Trimming took 0 bases from V and 5 from J; bases not matched to a gene: 17. The CDR3 length is 21 residues. The germline V gene has CDR1 LGHNA and CDR2 YNFKEQ. CDR3 DNA: TGTGCCAGCAGCCAAGATTGGGTGGGACTAGCGGGGGCCCGGCTTGGGGAGACCCAGTACTTC. Translation gives CASSQDWVGLAGARLGETQYF.

The CDR3 DNA is TGTGCCAGTAGTATAGTCGCCAGGTGGAATTCACCCCTCCACTTT. This sequence encodes CASSIVARWNSPLHF. The chain uses TRBV19 and TRBJ1-6; D gene uncertain. There are 15 residues in the CDR3. Trimming stripped 1 base from V and 7 bases from J, with 11 bases between. Per germline, CDR1 LNHDA and CDR2 SQIVND (reference sequence).